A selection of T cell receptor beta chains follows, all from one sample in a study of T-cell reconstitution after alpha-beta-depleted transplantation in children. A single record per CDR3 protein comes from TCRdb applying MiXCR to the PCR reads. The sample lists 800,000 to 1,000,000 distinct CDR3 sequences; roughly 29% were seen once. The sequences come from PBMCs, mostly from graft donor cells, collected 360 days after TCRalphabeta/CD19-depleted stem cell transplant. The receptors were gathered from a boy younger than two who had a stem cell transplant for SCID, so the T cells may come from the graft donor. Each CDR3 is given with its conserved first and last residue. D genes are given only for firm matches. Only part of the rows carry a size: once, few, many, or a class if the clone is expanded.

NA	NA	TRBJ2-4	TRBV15	CATSRDTKGVKNIQYF	TGTGCCACCAGCAGAGATACGAAGGGAGTCAAAAACATTCAGTACTTC
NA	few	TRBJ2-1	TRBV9	CASSVALQGPDNEQFF	TGTGCCAGCAGCGTAGCGCTGCAGGGTCCGGACAATGAGCAGTTCTTC
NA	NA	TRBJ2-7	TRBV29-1	CSVEVRTRTPYEQYF	TGCAGCGTTGAAGTACGGACGAGAACTCCCTACGAGCAGTACTTC
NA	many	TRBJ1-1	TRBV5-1	CASSLGTLNTEAFF	TGTGCCAGCAGTTTGGGGACACTGAACACTGAAGCTTTCTTT
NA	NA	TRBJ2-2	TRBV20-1	CSASYPGSSTGELFF	TGCAGTGCTAGTTATCCAGGGTCGAGTACCGGGGAGCTGTTTTTT
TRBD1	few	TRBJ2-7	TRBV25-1	CASQPRQGYEQYF	TGTGCCAGTCAGCCTCGACAGGGCTACGAGCAGTACTTC
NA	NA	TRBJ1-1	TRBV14	CASSQVRGRAEAFF	TGTGCCAGCAGCCAAGTGAGGGGCAGGGCTGAAGCTTTCTTT
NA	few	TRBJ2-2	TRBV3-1	CASSPQRGGWNTGELFF	TGTGCCAGCAGCCCACAAAGGGGGGGCTGGAACACCGGGGAGCTGTTTTTT
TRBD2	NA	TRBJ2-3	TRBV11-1	CASSLARLAGAGDTQYF	TGTGCCAGCAGCTTAGCAAGACTAGCGGGGGCCGGAGATACGCAGTATTTT
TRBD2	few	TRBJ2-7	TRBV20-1	CSAPDVPGLAPYEQSF	TGCAGTGCTCCGGACGTTCCGGGACTAGCCCCTTACGAGCAGTCCTTC
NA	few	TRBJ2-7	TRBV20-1	CSASPGGHYEQYF	TGCAGTGCTAGCCCCGGGGGCCACTACGAGCAGTACTTC
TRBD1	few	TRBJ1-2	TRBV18	CASSPYGQGADYGYTF	TGTGCCAGCTCACCCTACGGACAGGGGGCAGACTATGGCTACACCTTC
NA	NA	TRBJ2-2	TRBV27	CAARGAGTTGELFF	TGTGCCGCTCGGGGGGCAGGGACCACCGGGGAGCTGTTTTTT
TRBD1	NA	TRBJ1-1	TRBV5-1	CASNRGPVNTEAFF	TGCGCCAGCAACAGGGGACCGGTGAACACTGAAGCTTTCTTT
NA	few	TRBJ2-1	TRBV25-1	CASRGRGFHEQFF	TGTGCCAGCAGGGGGAGAGGGTTTCATGAGCAGTTCTTC
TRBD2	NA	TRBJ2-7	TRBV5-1	CASSSGPGGHEQYF	TGCGCCAGCAGCTCCGGTCCGGGGGGTCACGAGCAGTACTTC
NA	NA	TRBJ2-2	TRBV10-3	CAIRTKVTGELFF	TGTGCCATCAGGACTAAGGTCACCGGGGAGCTGTTTTTT
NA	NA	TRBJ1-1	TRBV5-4	CASSSGRVGTEAFF	TGTGCCAGCAGCTCGGGGCGCGTCGGCACTGAAGCTTTCTTT
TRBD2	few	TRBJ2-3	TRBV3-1	CASSQGYRAGGGTDTQYF	TGTGCCAGCAGCCAAGGATATAGAGCGGGGGGAGGTACAGATACGCAGTATTTT
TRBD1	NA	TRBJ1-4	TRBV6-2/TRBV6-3	CASSYDRGTTTNEKLFF	TGTGCCAGCAGTTACGACAGGGGGACTACAACTAATGAGAAACTGTTTTTT
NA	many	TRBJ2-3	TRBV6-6	CASRGGTDTQYF	TGTGCCAGCAGAGGGGGAACAGATACGCAGTATTTT
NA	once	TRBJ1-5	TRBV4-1	CASYARAGTDYSNQPQHF	TGCGCCAGCTACGCCCGGGCAGGGACCGATTATAGCAATCAGCCCCAGCATTTT
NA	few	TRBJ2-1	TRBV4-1	CASSPPLGEQFF	TGCGCCAGCAGTCCCCCATTAGGTGAGCAGTTCTTC
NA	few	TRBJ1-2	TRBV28	CASSFPWQALYF	TGTGCCAGCAGTTTCCCTTGGCAGGCGTTGTACTTC
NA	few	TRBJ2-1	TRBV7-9	CASTPRGAQPYNEQFF	TGTGCCAGCACCCCCCGCGGGGCCCAGCCCTACAATGAGCAGTTCTTC
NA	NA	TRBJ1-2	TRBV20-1	CSARGDLWRYTF	TGCAGTGCTAGAGGGGATCTATGGCGGTACACCTTC
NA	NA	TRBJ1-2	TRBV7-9	CASSTTDYNYGYTF	TGTGCCAGCAGCACGACAGACTATAACTATGGCTACACCTTC
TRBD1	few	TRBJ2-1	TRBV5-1	CASSLEIGTVGEQFF	TGCGCCAGCAGCTTGGAAATAGGGACAGTTGGTGAGCAGTTCTTC
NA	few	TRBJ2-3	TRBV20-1	CSAPMGSTDTQYF	TGCAGTGCTCCGATGGGGAGCACAGATACGCAGTATTTT
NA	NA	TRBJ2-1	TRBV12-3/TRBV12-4	CASSFGRGSYNEQFF	TGTGCCAGCAGTTTTGGCAGGGGATCCTACAATGAGCAGTTCTTC
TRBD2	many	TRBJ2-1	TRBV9	CASSVAGGNEQFF	TGTGCCAGCAGCGTAGCGGGGGGGAATGAGCAGTTCTTC
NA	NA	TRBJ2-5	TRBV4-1	CASSQDRGGDSQETQYF	TGCGCCAGCAGCCAAGATAGGGGGGGAGACTCCCAAGAGACCCAGTACTTC